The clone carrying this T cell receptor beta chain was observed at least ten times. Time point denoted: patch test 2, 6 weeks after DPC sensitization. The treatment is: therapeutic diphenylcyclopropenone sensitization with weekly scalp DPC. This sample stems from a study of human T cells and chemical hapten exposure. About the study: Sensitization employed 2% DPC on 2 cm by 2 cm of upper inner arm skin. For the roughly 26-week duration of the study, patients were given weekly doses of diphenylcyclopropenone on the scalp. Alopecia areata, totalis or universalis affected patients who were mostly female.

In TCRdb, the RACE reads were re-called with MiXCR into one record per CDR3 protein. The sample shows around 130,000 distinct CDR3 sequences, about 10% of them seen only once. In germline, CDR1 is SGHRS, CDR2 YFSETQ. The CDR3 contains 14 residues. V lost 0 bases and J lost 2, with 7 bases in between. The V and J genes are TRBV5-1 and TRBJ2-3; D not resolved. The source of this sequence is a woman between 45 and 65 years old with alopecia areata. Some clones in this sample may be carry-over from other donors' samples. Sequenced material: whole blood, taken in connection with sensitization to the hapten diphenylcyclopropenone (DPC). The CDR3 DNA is TGCGCCAGCAGCTTGGGATACACCACAGATACGCAGTATTTT. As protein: CASSLGYTTDTQYF.